A selection of T cell receptor beta chains follows, all from one sample in a study of T cells in Graves' hyperthyroidism and ophthalmopathy. Each CDR3 protein gets one entry after TCRdb re-called the multiplex PCR reads with MiXCR. The sample has over 200,000 distinct CDR3 sequences, about 16% seen once. The sample taken for sequencing was blood. The receptors were sampled from a man aged 40-49 years with Graves' hyperthyroidism. Each CDR3 is given with its conserved first and last residue. Fields, in order: D gene, clone size, J gene, V gene, CDR3 length, CDR3 DNA, CDR3 protein. The D gene is left open where the match is weak. Size tells how often a clone was seen (once, few, many) or the class of an expanded clone, and some rows leave it out.

d_gene: .; abundance: .; j_gene: TRBJ2-3; v_gene: TRBV6-1; len: 15; CDR3nt: TGTGCCAGCAGTGAAGAGCTGGACACCTGGAGTACGCAGTATTTT; CDR3aa: CASSEELDTWSTQYF
d_gene: .; abundance: many; j_gene: TRBJ2-7; v_gene: TRBV6-1; len: 12; CDR3nt: TGTGCCAGCAGTAAGACAGAGTACGAGCAGTACTTC; CDR3aa: CASSKTEYEQYF
d_gene: TRBD1; abundance: few; j_gene: TRBJ2-2; v_gene: TRBV19; len: 14; CDR3nt: TGTGCCAGTAGTCAGGGGGAGATGACCGGGGAGCTGTTTTTT; CDR3aa: CASSQGEMTGELFF
d_gene: .; abundance: .; j_gene: TRBJ2-1; v_gene: TRBV6-2/TRBV6-3; len: 12; CDR3nt: TGTGCCAGCGCCCAAACCGTCCGCCTGCAGTTCTTC; CDR3aa: CASAQTVRLQFF
d_gene: TRBD2; abundance: few; j_gene: TRBJ2-3; v_gene: TRBV7-3; len: 13; CDR3nt: TGTGCCAGCAGCCGACTAGCGGGGGATACGCAGTATTTT; CDR3aa: CASSRLAGDTQYF
d_gene: .; abundance: .; j_gene: TRBJ2-1; v_gene: TRBV11-2; len: 14; CDR3nt: TGTGCCAGCAGCTTAGAGGACAGACTAAATGAGCAGTTCTTC; CDR3aa: CASSLEDRLNEQFF
d_gene: .; abundance: few; j_gene: TRBJ2-7; v_gene: TRBV29-1; len: 12; CDR3nt: TGCAGCGCCACCGGGTTCTCCTACGAGCAGTACTTC; CDR3aa: CSATGFSYEQYF
d_gene: .; abundance: many; j_gene: TRBJ2-1; v_gene: TRBV7-9; len: 13; CDR3nt: TGTGCCAGCAGCTTACCCCCCATGAATGAGCAGTTCTTC; CDR3aa: CASSLPPMNEQFF
d_gene: TRBD2; abundance: .; j_gene: TRBJ2-3; v_gene: TRBV12-3/TRBV12-4; len: 14; CDR3nt: TGTGCCAGCAGTCCCGTTGCGGGAGTGGATACGCAGTATTTT; CDR3aa: CASSPVAGVDTQYF
d_gene: .; abundance: many; j_gene: TRBJ1-2; v_gene: TRBV18; len: 14; CDR3nt: TGTGCCAGCTCCCGCCGCGGGGAAAATAATGGCTACACCTTC; CDR3aa: CASSRRGENNGYTF
d_gene: .; abundance: few; j_gene: TRBJ2-3; v_gene: TRBV6-5; len: 13; CDR3nt: TGTGCCAGCAGTTACTGGAGTGGAGATACGCAGTATTTT; CDR3aa: CASSYWSGDTQYF
d_gene: TRBD1; abundance: many; j_gene: TRBJ2-7; v_gene: TRBV2; len: 15; CDR3nt: TGTGCCAGCAGCGCTACCGGGACAGGGAATGTTGAGCAGTACTTC; CDR3aa: CASSATGTGNVEQYF
d_gene: TRBD1; abundance: .; j_gene: TRBJ2-5; v_gene: TRBV15; len: 16; CDR3nt: TGTGCCACCAGCAGAGACACGGGACAGGGTCGGGAGACCCAGTACTTC; CDR3aa: CATSRDTGQGRETQYF
d_gene: TRBD1; abundance: .; j_gene: TRBJ1-5; v_gene: TRBV2; len: 15; CDR3nt: TGTGCCAGCAGTACGGGACAGGGGGCGGGACAGCCCCAGCATTTT; CDR3aa: CASSTGQGAGQPQHF
d_gene: .; abundance: many; j_gene: TRBJ2-7; v_gene: TRBV2; len: 12; CDR3nt: TGTGCCAGCAGTTCCGACGGGTACGAGCAGTACTTC; CDR3aa: CASSSDGYEQYF
d_gene: .; abundance: many; j_gene: TRBJ2-7; v_gene: TRBV11-1; len: 14; CDR3nt: TGTGCCAGCAGCTTTATGACAGGTCCCTACGAGCAGTACTTC; CDR3aa: CASSFMTGPYEQYF
d_gene: .; abundance: many; j_gene: TRBJ2-5; v_gene: TRBV6-2/TRBV6-3; len: 13; CDR3nt: TGTGCCAGCAGTCACGGACAGCAAGAGACCCAGTACTTC; CDR3aa: CASSHGQQETQYF
d_gene: .; abundance: many; j_gene: TRBJ1-2; v_gene: TRBV3-1; len: 17; CDR3nt: TGTGCCAGCAGCCAAGGGGCAGGGGCCTATGCCCTCTATGGCTACACCTTC; CDR3aa: CASSQGAGAYALYGYTF
d_gene: .; abundance: .; j_gene: TRBJ1-2; v_gene: TRBV4-2; len: 15; CDR3nt: TGTGCCAGCAGCCAAGACAGTACAACTAACTATGGCTACACCTTC; CDR3aa: CASSQDSTTNYGYTF
d_gene: .; abundance: few; j_gene: TRBJ2-2; v_gene: TRBV20-1; len: 13; CDR3nt: TGCAGTGCTAGCGCAGGGAGGATCGGGGAGCTGTTTTTT; CDR3aa: CSASAGRIGELFF
d_gene: .; abundance: many; j_gene: TRBJ2-1; v_gene: TRBV29-1; len: 13; CDR3nt: TGCAGCGTTGACTTCTACAGTAACAATGAGCAGTTCTTC; CDR3aa: CSVDFYSNNEQFF
d_gene: .; abundance: few; j_gene: TRBJ2-3; v_gene: TRBV7-9; len: 15; CDR3nt: TGTGCCAGCAGCTTATCGGTCAGGACCACAGATACGCAGTATTTT; CDR3aa: CASSLSVRTTDTQYF
d_gene: .; abundance: many; j_gene: TRBJ1-6; v_gene: TRBV28; len: 12; CDR3nt: TGTGCCAAAGGACGGCGGGGTTCACCCCTCCACTTT; CDR3aa: CAKGRRGSPLHF
d_gene: .; abundance: few; j_gene: TRBJ1-5; v_gene: TRBV18; len: 15; CDR3nt: TGTGCCAGCTCACCGGACAGCAATAGCAATCAGCCCCAGCATTTT; CDR3aa: CASSPDSNSNQPQHF
d_gene: .; abundance: many; j_gene: TRBJ1-3; v_gene: TRBV11-1; len: 13; CDR3nt: TGTGCCAGCGGCTCCGGAACCGGGAACACCATATATTTT; CDR3aa: CASGSGTGNTIYF
d_gene: .; abundance: many; j_gene: TRBJ2-7; v_gene: TRBV4-3; len: 14; CDR3nt: TGCGCCAGCAGCCAAGAACTACAGGGCTACGAGCAGTACTTC; CDR3aa: CASSQELQGYEQYF
d_gene: .; abundance: .; j_gene: TRBJ1-6; v_gene: TRBV19; len: 15; CDR3nt: TGTGCCAGTAGTATAAGTGAGGGGGAAAGTTCACCCCTCCACTTT; CDR3aa: CASSISEGESSPLHF
d_gene: .; abundance: .; j_gene: TRBJ2-7; v_gene: TRBV7-2; len: 18; CDR3nt: TGTGCCAGCAGCTTAGCCCGAGGTGGGGTTGGCTCCTCCTACGAGCAGTACTTC; CDR3aa: CASSLARGGVGSSYEQYF
d_gene: TRBD1; abundance: few; j_gene: TRBJ1-1; v_gene: TRBV7-9; len: 16; CDR3nt: TGTGCCAGCAGAAAGGGACAGCTTAACATGAACACTGAAGCTTTCTTT; CDR3aa: CASRKGQLNMNTEAFF
d_gene: TRBD1; abundance: .; j_gene: TRBJ2-5; v_gene: TRBV29-1; len: 13; CDR3nt: TGCAGCGTTGAAGGACAGGGCCAAGAGACCCAGTACTTC; CDR3aa: CSVEGQGQETQYF
d_gene: .; abundance: many; j_gene: TRBJ1-4; v_gene: TRBV28; len: 14; CDR3nt: TGTGCCAGCAGCCTCAGGGATTCGGAGGAAAAACTGTTTTTT; CDR3aa: CASSLRDSEEKLFF
d_gene: .; abundance: .; j_gene: TRBJ2-3; v_gene: TRBV7-9; len: 14; CDR3nt: TGTGCCAGCAGCAAGGGTAGAAACACAGATACGCAGTATTTT; CDR3aa: CASSKGRNTDTQYF
d_gene: TRBD2; abundance: many; j_gene: TRBJ2-5; v_gene: TRBV6-1; len: 18; CDR3nt: TGTGCCAGCAGTGAAGAGGCGGGGGGACGAGGTAAAAAAGAGACCCAGTACTTC; CDR3aa: CASSEEAGGRGKKETQYF
d_gene: .; abundance: few; j_gene: TRBJ1-1; v_gene: TRBV11-3; len: 15; CDR3nt: TGTGCCAGCAGCTTGACCCGGGGCGGGAACACTGAAGCTTTCTTT; CDR3aa: CASSLTRGGNTEAFF
d_gene: .; abundance: many; j_gene: TRBJ2-7; v_gene: TRBV3-1; len: 15; CDR3nt: TGTGCCAGCAGCCAAGGGGAAGGGGCCGCCTACGAGCAGTACTTC; CDR3aa: CASSQGEGAAYEQYF
d_gene: .; abundance: .; j_gene: TRBJ1-1; v_gene: TRBV11-1; len: 12; CDR3nt: TGTGCCAGCAGCTTAACCGCCAGGGAAGCTTTCTTT; CDR3aa: CASSLTAREAFF
d_gene: .; abundance: many; j_gene: TRBJ1-1; v_gene: TRBV7-2; len: 13; CDR3nt: TGTGCCAGCAGCCGAGGGATGAACACTGAAGCTTTCTTT; CDR3aa: CASSRGMNTEAFF
d_gene: .; abundance: few; j_gene: TRBJ2-6; v_gene: TRBV12-3/TRBV12-4; len: 14; CDR3nt: TGTGCCAGCAGTTCGGAGCTCTGGGCCAACGTCCTGACTTTC; CDR3aa: CASSSELWANVLTF
d_gene: .; abundance: few; j_gene: TRBJ1-2; v_gene: TRBV18; len: 15; CDR3nt: TGTGCCAGCTCACCACGGGGGGCCGGCGACTATGGCTACACCTTC; CDR3aa: CASSPRGAGDYGYTF
d_gene: .; abundance: many; j_gene: TRBJ2-1; v_gene: TRBV20-1; len: 17; CDR3nt: TGCAGTGCTAGTAGTTACTCCCCGGGATTGAGACACAATGAGCAGTTCTTC; CDR3aa: CSASSYSPGLRHNEQFF
d_gene: .; abundance: many; j_gene: TRBJ2-1; v_gene: TRBV5-1; len: 14; CDR3nt: TGCGCCAGCAGCACCTCGGGGACCGATAATGAGCAGTTCTTC; CDR3aa: CASSTSGTDNEQFF
d_gene: TRBD2; abundance: once; j_gene: TRBJ2-5; v_gene: TRBV7-3; len: 13; CDR3nt: TGTGCCAGCAGCTCGGGGGGAGTAGAGACCCAGTACTTC; CDR3aa: CASSSGGVETQYF
d_gene: .; abundance: many; j_gene: TRBJ1-1; v_gene: TRBV5-6; len: 14; CDR3nt: TGTGCCAGCAGCCATATCCGTAGTGGAACTGAAGCTTTCTTT; CDR3aa: CASSHIRSGTEAFF
d_gene: .; abundance: .; j_gene: TRBJ2-7; v_gene: TRBV9; len: 13; CDR3nt: TGTGCCAGCCGCCCCCTGAGCTCCTACGAGCAGTACTTC; CDR3aa: CASRPLSSYEQYF
d_gene: TRBD1; abundance: once; j_gene: TRBJ2-6; v_gene: TRBV24-1; len: 18; CDR3nt: TGTGCCACCAGTGTCGCAGGGGGCGAGAACTCTGGGGCCAACGTCCTGACTTTC; CDR3aa: CATSVAGGENSGANVLTF
d_gene: TRBD1; abundance: many; j_gene: TRBJ1-1; v_gene: TRBV20-1; len: 12; CDR3nt: TGCAGTGCGGAACAGGGGGTCGCTGAAGCTTTCTTT; CDR3aa: CSAEQGVAEAFF
d_gene: TRBD1; abundance: many; j_gene: TRBJ2-1; v_gene: TRBV20-1; len: 14; CDR3nt: TGCAGTTCCTCCACCGGGACAGGGTACAATGAGCAGTTCTTC; CDR3aa: CSSSTGTGYNEQFF
d_gene: .; abundance: .; j_gene: TRBJ1-5; v_gene: TRBV6-5; len: 16; CDR3nt: TGTGCCAGCAGAAAGGGACCGAGTTATAGCAATCAGCCCCAGCATTTT; CDR3aa: CASRKGPSYSNQPQHF